This T cell receptor beta chain was observed in a study of early T cells in non-severe SARS-CoV-2 infection. Background on the study: Chains were unpaired, as sequencing was done on bulk RNA from unsorted whole blood.

General study findings and limits: Matching against VDJdb likely underestimated virus-specific expansions, favoring anti-spike CD8.

This clonotype was counted a few times. Antigen unknown. Individually, cDNA molecules had unique molecular identifiers attached to them. TCRdb re-called the 5' RACE reads with MiXCR, one entry per CDR3 protein. The sample shows 100,000 to 150,000 distinct CDR3 sequences, around 14% of them seen only once. V gave up 0 bases and J gave up 0 bases, with 8 bases separating them. Germline V gene sequence: CDR1 SGHRS, CDR2 YFSETQ. This CDR3 is 15 amino acids long. Sample: whole blood. The receptor comes from an adult who was a healthcare worker with PCR-confirmed SARS-CoV-2 infection or an uninfected control (not recorded which). The V gene is TRBV5-1, the J gene TRBJ2-3; D ambiguous. The CDR3 nucleotides read TGCGCCAGCAGCTTGGCGGCAGCTAGCACAGATACGCAGTATTTT. It specifies CASSLAAASTDTQYF.